Below are 8 T cell receptor beta chains sequenced from a single sample in a study of T cells after yellow fever vaccination. TCRdb re-called the 5' RACE reads through MiXCR, storing one row per CDR3 protein. The sample holds 610,000 or so distinct CDR3 sequences, 9% to 15% seen once. Sequences were derived from PBMCs, sampled on the day of the yellow fever booster vaccination. The receptors were gathered from a young man who received the YFV17D yellow fever vaccine.

In this sample, this clonotype turned up a few times. The chain combines TRBV5-1 with TRBJ2-2; D may be TRBD1 (6 bases). The CDR3 runs 17 residues. Trimming took off 3 bases at V and 4 bases at J, with 19 bases between the two ends. The germline V gene encodes CDR1 SGHRS and CDR2 YFSETQ. CDR3 sequence: CASSSRQGIETTGELFF. In DNA, the CDR3 is TGCGCCAGCAGCTCCCGTCAGGGGATAGAAACCACCGGGGAGCTGTTTTTT.

In its sample, this clonotype was seen a few times. The V and J genes are TRBV20-1 and TRBJ2-7; D unclear. This CDR3 is 13 amino acids long. Trimming stripped 5 bases from V and 3 bases from J, with 14 bases between. Germline CDR1 reads DFQATT; CDR2 reads SNEGSKA (reference sequence). CDR3 sequence reads: CSAGGGVSYEQYF. The CDR3, as DNA: TGCAGTGCTGGCGGCGGAGTGAGCTACGAGCAGTACTTC.

A few counts support this clonotype. The chain combines TRBV7-2 with TRBJ2-3, with D possibly being TRBD1 (5 bases). Germline V gene data show CDR1 as SGHTA and CDR2 as FQGNSA. The CDR3 consists of 16 residues. V was clipped by 5 bases and J by 4 bases, with 19 bases between them. The CDR3 nucleotides read TGTGCCAGCAGCGTCCCGAAGGTTCAGGGTGCAGATACGCAGTATTTT. It specifies CASSVPKVQGADTQYF.

The sample holds a few counts of this clonotype. V gene TRBV7-9 combines with J gene TRBJ1-3, with TRBD1 matching over 7 bases. J was trimmed by 4 bases and V by 7 bases; bases with no gene match: 7. The germline gives CDR1 SEHNR, CDR2 FQNEAQ (reference sequence). The CDR3 totals 14 residues. In nucleotides, the CDR3 is TGTGCCAGCAACCTGGACAGGCAAGGAAACACCATATATTTT. Translated, it gives CASNLDRQGNTIYF.

The chain is built from TRBV10-3 and TRBJ2-2; 7 nucleotides align to TRBD1. Germline CDR1 ENHRY, CDR2 SYGVKD. The CDR3 consists of 14 residues. V was pared by 7 bases and J by 7 bases, with 9 bases of the junction left unmatched. The CDR3 loop is CAITDRETNGELFF. The CDR3 bases are TGTGCCATCACTGACAGGGAGACTAACGGGGAGCTGTTTTTT.

This clonotype was observed a few times. The J gene is TRBJ1-5, the V gene TRBV20-1, with D perhaps matching TRBD1 (5 bases). The CDR3 loop spans 15 amino acids. Germline CDR1 and CDR2: DFQATT and SNEGSKA (reference sequence). V lost 3 bases and J 1 base, leaving 13 bases between the germline ends. CDR3 coding DNA: TGCAGTGCTAGCGGGGGGGTCGGGAGCAATCAGCCCCAGCATTTT. Residues: CSASGGVGSNQPQHF.

This clonotype turned up a few times. The chain links TRBV25-1 to TRBJ2-7; 10 bases are shared with TRBD1. V was clipped by 4 bases and J by 6 bases; unmatched bases: 6. From germline, CDR1 is MGHDK and CDR2 SYGVNS. The CDR3 extends over 14 amino acids. The CDR3 bases are TGTGCCAGCAGTGGGGACAGGGGAATCGGCGAGCAGTACTTC. It specifies CASSGDRGIGEQYF.

V is TRBV20-1 and J is TRBJ2-3; D may be TRBD2 (7 bases). The CDR3 is 11 residues long. With 1 base removed from V and 10 bases from J, the gap between germline ends came to 9 bases. Germline V gene sequence: CDR1 DFQATT, CDR2 SNEGSKA (reference sequence). CDR3 nucleotides: TGCAGTGCTAGAGTAGGGGGGGCGCAGTATTTT. Its translation is CSARVGGAQYF.